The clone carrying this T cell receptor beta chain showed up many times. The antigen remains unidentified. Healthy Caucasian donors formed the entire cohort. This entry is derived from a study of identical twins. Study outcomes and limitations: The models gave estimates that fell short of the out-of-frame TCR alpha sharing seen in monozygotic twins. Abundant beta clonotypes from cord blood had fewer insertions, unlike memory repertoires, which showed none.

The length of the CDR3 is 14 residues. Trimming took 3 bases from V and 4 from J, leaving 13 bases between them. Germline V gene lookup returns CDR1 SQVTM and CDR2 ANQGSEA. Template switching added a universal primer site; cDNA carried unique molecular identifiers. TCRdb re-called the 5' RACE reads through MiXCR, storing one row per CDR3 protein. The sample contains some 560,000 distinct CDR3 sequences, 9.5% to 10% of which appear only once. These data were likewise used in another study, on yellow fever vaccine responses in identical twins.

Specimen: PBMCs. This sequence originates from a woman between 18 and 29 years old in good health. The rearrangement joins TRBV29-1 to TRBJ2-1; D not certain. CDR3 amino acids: CSVDLGSGYNEQFF. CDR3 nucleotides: TGCAGCGTTGATTTGGGATCTGGGTACAATGAGCAGTTCTTC.